Shown below are 32 T cell receptor beta chains from a single sample sequenced in a study of blood T cell repertoires in COVID-19. Clones were read by immunoSEQ multiplex PCR, and TCRdb kept only the in-frame ones, dropping some. The sample has 85,000 or so clones; 90% to 95% are singletons. Sequenced material: peripheral blood. These receptors were collected from a human donor with active COVID-19. The donor label of this sample is uncertain.

This clone showed up just a few times. The rearrangement uses TRBV10-3 and TRBJ2-3, with 12 bases lining up with TRBD2. Germline CDR1 and CDR2: ENHRY and SYGVKD. This CDR3 region has 17 residues. The J segment lost 6 bases and the V segment lost 4 bases, leaving 11 bases of the junction unmatched. CDR3 sequence: CAISGPTSGGPMDTQYF. The CDR3, as DNA: TGTGCCATCAGTGGCCCCACTAGCGGGGGGCCAATGGATACGCAGTATTTT.

The chain carries TRBV5-1 and TRBJ1-1; no firm D call. CDR3 length: 14 residues. Germline CDR1 SGHRS, CDR2 YFSETQ. V was shortened by 0 bases and J by 0 bases, with 6 bases between the two germline ends. CDR3 nucleotides: TGCGCCAGCAGCTTGGACAGCTTGAACACTGAAGCTTTCTTT. It translates to CASSLDSLNTEAFF.

The chain combines TRBV6-5 with TRBJ1-2; 9 bases fit TRBD1. CDR1 is MNHEY, CDR2 SVGAGI, per germline. The CDR3 is 14 residues long. V lost 7 bases, J lost 4 bases, and 7 bases stayed unmatched. The CDR3 spells CASNNRGLGYGYTF. CDR3 coding DNA: TGTGCCAGCAATAACAGGGGGCTCGGCTATGGCTACACCTTC.

The DNA for the CDR3 is TGTGCCAGCAGGCCCACTAGCGGGAGAGGCGATGAGCAGTTCTTC. Translating gives CASRPTSGRGDEQFF. The chain joins TRBV3-1 (or the pseudogene TRBV3-2) to TRBJ2-1; TRBD2 agrees at 11 bases. Germline CDR1 reads LGHDT; CDR2 reads YNNKEL (reference sequence). V lost 6 bases and J lost 8; bases outside the gene matches: 9. The CDR3 is made up of 15 amino acids.

J is TRBJ1-1 and V is TRBV5-1; the D is unclear. The V end was cut by 4 bases, the J end by 2 bases, with 15 bases between. Looked up from germline, CDR1 is SGHRS and CDR2 is YFSETQ. The CDR3 contains 15 residues. This CDR3 reads CASSHKREGNTEAFF. The DNA for the CDR3 is TGCGCCAGCAGCCACAAGCGGGAGGGAAACACTGAAGCTTTCTTT.

The chain joins TRBV19 to TRBJ2-5, with TRBD2 matching 8 bases. The CDR3 runs 16 residues. Losses at the gene ends were 5 bases for V and 3 bases for J; bases not matched to a gene: 11. CDR1 and CDR2 (germline): LNHDA, SQIVND (reference sequence). CDR3 region: CASSVSGMGAKETQYF. In DNA form, the CDR3 reads TGTGCCAGTAGTGTTAGCGGGATGGGGGCGAAAGAGACCCAGTACTTC.

The rearrangement links TRBV5-4 to TRBJ1-4; 10 bases are shared with TRBD1. Germline CDR1 SGHNT, CDR2 YYREEE (reference sequence). V shed 4 bases, J shed 8 bases, and the junction held 5 bases outside the gene matches. This CDR3 has 14 residues. DNA of the CDR3: TGTGCCAGCAGCCTCGGGACAGGGGCCGAAAAACTGTTTTTT. It yields the protein CASSLGTGAEKLFF.

The chain recombines TRBV11-2 with TRBJ2-7; TRBD1 matches 11 bases. CDR1 is SGHAT, CDR2 FQNNGV, per germline. The CDR3 is 16 residues long. V gave up 5 bases and J gave up 3 bases; unmatched junction bases: 9. CDR3 region: CASSRSGTGGSYEQYF. DNA of the CDR3: TGTGCCAGCAGCCGTTCTGGGACAGGGGGGAGCTACGAGCAGTACTTC.

The chain is built from TRBV5-1 and TRBJ1-5; D is possibly TRBD1 (6 bases). The V end was cut by 2 bases, the J end by 1 base, with 10 bases between. The CDR3 has 15 amino acids. From germline, CDR1 is SGHRS and CDR2 YFSETQ. CDR3 DNA: TGCGCCAGCAGCTTTGGGGGCCCGAGCAATCAGCCCCAGCATTTT. Translated: CASSFGGPSNQPQHF.

The rearrangement uses TRBV5-5 and TRBJ2-5, with D perhaps matching TRBD1 (6 bases). Looked up from germline, CDR1 is SGHKS and CDR2 is YYEKEE (reference sequence). This CDR3 contains 15 residues. With 0 bases removed from V and 0 bases from J, the gap between germline ends came to 9 bases. The chain's CDR3 is CASSLVQGYQETQYF. DNA for the CDR3: TGTGCCAGCAGCTTGGTGCAGGGGTACCAAGAGACCCAGTACTTC.

This clone showed up just once. The chain is built from TRBV7-2 and TRBJ2-7; 8 nucleotides align to TRBD1. The CDR3 runs 15 residues. Germline values: CDR1 SGHTA, CDR2 FQGNSA. V trimming: 5 bases; J trimming: 5 bases; junction bases outside the gene matches: 11. CDR3 nucleotides: TGTGCCAGCAGCCCAATTCGGACAGGGAACCACGAGCAGTACTTC. Protein: CASSPIRTGNHEQYF.

The CDR3 sequence is CASSFTGMDGYTF. Here the CDR3 DNA reads TGTGCCAGCAGCTTTACAGGGATGGATGGCTACACCTTC. J is TRBJ1-2 and V is TRBV5-6; maybe TRBD1 (6 bases). Trimming removed 2 bases from V and 6 bases from J, with 11 bases in between. This CDR3 is built from 13 residues. CDR1 is SGHDT, CDR2 YYEEEE, per germline.

The chain couples TRBV6-5 to TRBJ2-1; D might be TRBD2 (6 bases). This CDR3 is built from 15 residues. From germline, CDR1 is MNHEY and CDR2 SVGAGI. The V and J ends lost 6 bases and 6 bases respectively, with 18 bases between them. The CDR3, as DNA: TGTGCCAGCAGCTATGGACCCCCGGGGGTCAATGAGCAGTTCTTC. It translates to CASSYGPPGVNEQFF.

This clone was recorded once. This chain joins TRBV11-2 and TRBJ2-7; TRBD1 is a possible D gene (6 bases). Germline CDR1 SGHAT, CDR2 FQNNGV. The ends were cut back, 1 base at V and 6 bases at J, with 13 bases in the middle. The CDR3 totals 14 residues. This CDR3 reads CASSLGRGPFEQYF. In DNA, the CDR3 is TGTGCCAGCAGCTTAGGCAGGGGTCCCTTCGAGCAGTACTTC.

The chain recombines TRBV10-3 with TRBJ2-6; the match to TRBD1 covers 10 bases. The CDR3 length is 17 residues. J was trimmed by 1 base and V by 6 bases; bases with no gene match: 6. The V gene's germline CDR1 is ENHRY and CDR2 SYGVKD. In DNA, the CDR3 is TGTGCCATCAGAACCGGGACAGGGGCATCTGGGGCCAACGTCCTGACTTTC. This encodes CAIRTGTGASGANVLTF.

J is TRBJ2-7 and V is TRBV5-5; 7 nucleotides match TRBD1. Germline loops: CDR1 SGHKS, CDR2 YYEKEE (reference sequence). J was trimmed by 3 bases and V by 2 bases; bases with no gene match: 2. The CDR3 sequence is 13 residues long. The CDR3 DNA follows: TGTGCCAGCAGCTTCTGGACAGGCTACGAGCAGTACTTC. It yields the protein CASSFWTGYEQYF.

The rearrangement uses TRBV6-5 and TRBJ2-3, with TRBD1 matching 9 bases. There are 12 residues in the CDR3. J gave up 13 bases and V 6 bases, and 8 bases lay outside the gene matches. Germline CDR1 MNHEY, CDR2 SVGAGI. Here the CDR3 DNA reads TGTGCCAGCAGACGACAGGGGGTGTTGGAGTATTTT. It codes for CASRRQGVLEYF.

The chain combines TRBV28 with TRBJ2-2; D possibly corresponds to TRBD2 (7 bases). Per the germline V gene, CDR1 is MDHEN and CDR2 is SYDVKM. CDR3 length: 15 residues. Between the trimmed V and J ends, which lost 6 bases and 6 bases, there was a span of 17 bases. The CDR3 sequence is CASRRRRGAPGELFF. As DNA, the CDR3 is TGTGCCAGCAGGCGCCGACGGGGGGCCCCCGGGGAGCTGTTTTTT.

This chain uses TRBV5-6 with TRBJ2-5, with 10 bases lining up with TRBD2. This CDR3 contains 14 residues. J lost 7 bases, V lost 4 bases, and 7 bases had no gene match. Per germline, CDR1 SGHDT and CDR2 YYEEEE. CDR3 region: CASSLAGVPRTQYF. The CDR3 DNA is TGTGCCAGCAGCCTAGCGGGGGTCCCTAGGACCCAGTACTTC. Filled out from reference TRBV5-6 and TRBJ2-5, the complete variable domain reads DAGVTQSPTHLIKTRGQQVTLRCSPKSGHDTVSWYQQALGQGPQFIFQYYEEEERQRGNFPDRFSGHQFPNYSSELNVNALLLGDSALYLCASSLAGVPRTQYFGPGTRLLVL.

This chain links TRBV3-1 (or the pseudogene TRBV3-2) with TRBJ1-1, with a tentative D call TRBD1 (5 bases). Germline-derived CDR1 and CDR2 are LGHDT and YNNKEL (reference sequence). Trimming removed 3 bases from V and 3 bases from J, with 14 bases in between. The CDR3 loop spans 15 amino acids. For the CDR3, the DNA is TGTGCCAGCAGCCAGGGGGGTTCGATTTACACTGAAGCTTTCTTT. Translation gives CASSQGGSIYTEAFF.

V usage is TRBV28 and J usage is TRBJ2-5, with D possibly matching TRBD2 (5 bases). Germline loops: CDR1 MDHEN, CDR2 SYDVKM. The CDR3 consists of 13 residues. The V end lost 3 bases, the J end lost 2 bases, and 7 bases lay between the germline ends. CDR3 bases: TGTGCCAGCAGTTTCGGGGTACAAGAGACCCAGTACTTC. As protein: CASSFGVQETQYF.

This chain connects TRBV21-1 to TRBJ2-1; the DNA was not compared with TRBD1, the D call given in the table. TRBV21-1 is recorded as a pseudogene. CDR3 length equals 17 residues. The chain's CDR3 is CASPGQEDQNVSNEQFF. The CDR3, as DNA: TGTGCCAGCCCCGGACAGGAAGACCAGAACGTATCCAATGAGCAGTTCTTC.

The rearrangement uses TRBV5-1 and TRBJ2-7; D is uncertain. Germline V gives CDR1 SGHRS, CDR2 YFSETQ. The CDR3 contains 16 residues. Trimming cost V 5 bases and J 6 bases, with 24 bases left between them. The CDR3 reads CASRPLERGFDREQYF. The CDR3 DNA is TGCGCCAGCAGGCCGCTCGAGCGTGGCTTTGATCGCGAGCAGTACTTC.

The rearrangement joins TRBV7-2 to TRBJ2-1; D unclear. V was pared by 7 bases and J by 10 bases, with 17 bases between. Germline V gene lookup returns CDR1 SGHTA and CDR2 FQGNSA. The CDR3 loop spans 13 amino acids. CDR3 loop: CASTLHLVNEQFF. CDR3 DNA: TGTGCCAGCACCCTACACCTAGTTAACGAGCAGTTCTTC.

The chain is built from TRBV6-6 and TRBJ1-1; D unclear. Trimming took 4 bases from V and 0 from J, leaving 9 bases between them. Germline lookup yields CDR1 MNHNY and CDR2 SVGAGI (reference sequence). There are 14 residues in the CDR3. CDR3 sequence: CASSFGSVNTEAFF. In nucleotides, the CDR3 is TGTGCCAGCAGTTTCGGGAGCGTGAACACTGAAGCTTTCTTT.

CDR3 coding DNA: TGTGCCAGCAGCCAAGTAAATACAGGGGCCGGGGAGCTGTTTTTT. It translates to CASSQVNTGAGELFF. The gene calls are TRBV3-1 (or the pseudogene TRBV3-2) and TRBJ2-2, with 7 bases matching TRBD1. This CDR3 contains 15 residues. V gave up 1 base and J gave up 6 bases; unmatched junction bases: 5. CDR1 and CDR2 (germline): LGHDT, YNNKEL (reference sequence).

This rearrangement joins TRBV5-1 to TRBJ2-1; D is uncertain. Germline CDR1 reads SGHRS; CDR2 reads YFSETQ. The CDR3 contains 15 residues. Trimming removed 0 bases at V and 0 bases at J, with 7 bases between. CDR3 in amino acids: CASSLDRSSYNEQFF. The DNA of the CDR3 is TGCGCCAGCAGCTTGGACAGAAGCTCCTACAATGAGCAGTTCTTC.

The J gene is TRBJ1-1, the V gene TRBV2, with D possibly TRBD1 on 6 matching bases. CDR1 SNHLY and CDR2 FYNNEI come from the germline V gene. Trimming took off 7 bases at V and 4 bases at J, with 22 bases between the two ends. CDR3 size: 16 residues. The CDR3 sequence: CASIVEQGQMGTEAFF. CDR3 sequence (DNA): TGTGCCAGCATTGTAGAACAGGGTCAGATGGGCACTGAAGCTTTCTTT.

This clone was detected only once. The chain is built from TRBV11-1 and TRBJ1-6, with 7 nucleotides matching TRBD1. Germline loops: CDR1 SGHAT, CDR2 FQDESV (reference sequence). The CDR3 extends over 16 amino acids. V lost 5 bases to trimming and J lost 7 bases; unmatched junction nucleotides: 11. The CDR3 protein is CASSQRQGSRNSPLHF. In nucleotides, the CDR3 is TGTGCCAGCAGCCAAAGACAGGGATCGCGGAATTCACCCCTCCACTTT.

The V call is TRBV7-2, the J call TRBJ2-3; 8 bases match TRBD2. J gave up 0 bases and V 4 bases, and 3 bases lay outside the gene matches. Germline loops: CDR1 SGHTA, CDR2 FQGNSA. The CDR3 length is 15 residues. The CDR3 reads CASSSAGGSTDTQYF. For the CDR3, the DNA is TGTGCCAGCAGCTCCGCGGGGGGCAGCACAGATACGCAGTATTTT.

This chain's CDR3 is CASSPDRQETQYF. The CDR3 bases are TGCGCCAGCAGCCCGGACAGGCAAGAGACCCAGTACTTC. This chain connects TRBV5-1 to TRBJ2-5; 7 bases align to TRBD1. This CDR3 has 13 amino acids. Losses at the gene ends were 4 bases for V and 2 bases for J; bases not matched to a gene: 2. CDR1 SGHRS and CDR2 YFSETQ come from the germline V gene.

Notes on this clone: The germline gene is not matched at one end of the junction; a read error may be the cause. CDR3 loop: CASRATGAGIYIDF. CDR3 nucleotides: TGTGCCAGCAGGGCTACAGGGGCCGGCATCTATATCGATTTT. The rearrangement links TRBV13 to TRBJ1-3; 7 positions agree with TRBD1. The CDR3 has 14 amino acids. Looked up from germline, CDR1 is PRHDT and CDR2 is FYEKMQ (reference sequence).